These T cell receptor beta chains were read from a single sample in a study of blood T cell repertoires in COVID-19. Produced via immunoSEQ multiplex PCR; TCRdb's table is partial and in-frame only. The sample carries approximately 100,000 clones, approximately 81% recorded once. Material: peripheral blood. The receptor set was obtained from a woman of 80 years or more with acute or convalescent COVID-19. CDR3s include the opening cysteine and the closing phenylalanine or tryptophan. A D gene is named only where the DNA matches it firmly. Clone sizes are given selectively: once, few, many, or a class where the clone is expanded.

J,V,length,size,D,DNA,CDR3
TRBJ1-3,TRBV5-1,17,.,.,TGCGCCAGCAGCTTGGCCTTGGGCAGAACCTCTGGAAACACCATATATTTT,CASSLALGRTSGNTIYF
TRBJ1-2,TRBV28,17,.,.,TGTGCCAGCAGTTCCTATTCGGTGCCCGACAATAACTATGGCTACACCTTC,CASSSYSVPDNNYGYTF
TRBJ1-4,TRBV4-1,17,.,.,TGCGCCAGCAGCCCACTACTAAGGGGCAGGGGTCGTGAAAAACTGTTTTTT,CASSPLLRGRGREKLFF
TRBJ2-3,TRBV4-1,16,few,TRBD2,TGCGCCAGCAGCCAAGGTGGACTAGCGGACACAGATACGCAGTATTTT,CASSQGGLADTDTQYF
TRBJ1-1,TRBV5-6,15,.,TRBD1,TGTGCCAGCAGCGGATCCGGGACAGGGTTAACTGAAGCTTTCTTT,CASSGSGTGLTEAFF
TRBJ1-2,TRBV6-6,15,.,TRBD1,TGTGCCAGCAGTGGATCCGGGACAGGGGACTATGGCTACACCTTC,CASSGSGTGDYGYTF
TRBJ2-3,TRBV9,17,.,.,TGTGCCAGCAGCGTACTGGAAAGGCTAGCGAAGGCAGATACGCAGTATTTT,CASSVLERLAKADTQYF
TRBJ2-1,TRBV29-1,13,.,.,TGCAGCGTTGCTCGGAGGGGATACAATGAGCAGTTCTTC,CSVARRGYNEQFF
TRBJ1-6,TRBV25-1,13,.,.,TGTGCCAGCGGCGGACAGTATAATTCACCCCTCCACTTT,CASGGQYNSPLHF
TRBJ2-3,TRBV4-2,15,few,TRBD2,TGTGCCAGCAGCCTATCCAGCGGGGGCACAGATACGCAGTATTTT,CASSLSSGGTDTQYF
TRBJ2-4,TRBV28,15,once,.,TGTGCCAGCCGATCCCCAGGGGTGGCCAAAAACATTCAGTACTTC,CASRSPGVAKNIQYF
TRBJ1-5,TRBV6-5,14,.,TRBD1,TGTGCCGGGGGGGGACAGGTCGCCAATCAGCCCCAGCATTTT,CAGGGQVANQPQHF
TRBJ1-2,TRBV9,15,.,.,TGTGCCAGCAGCCCGGGGGGCTACACTAACTATGGCTACACCTTC,CASSPGGYTNYGYTF
TRBJ2-2,TRBV7-6,15,once,TRBD1,TGTGCCAGCAGCCTAGGACAGGGGACGACCGGGGAGCTGTTTTTT,CASSLGQGTTGELFF
TRBJ2-3,TRBV24-1,15,.,.,TGTGCCACCAGTGATTTGACAGGAAACACAGATACGCAGTATTTT,CATSDLTGNTDTQYF